Listed below are T cell receptor beta chains from one sample, sequenced in a study of beta chain features in type 1 diabetes. Method: immunoSEQ multiplex PCR; TCRdb's copy keeps in-frame clones and lacks some. The sample has about 930,000 clones, 15% to 20% seen once; the top ten hold around 0.02%. The source material was naive CD4+ T cells from blood. These receptors were taken from a woman younger than 35 in good health. The CDR3 runs from the conserved cysteine through the conserved F or W. D genes are given only for firm matches. Size is omitted from some rows. Given values are once, few, many or a class for expanded clones.

.	.	TRBV2	TRBJ2-3	CASEGFRGPGTDTQYF	TGTGCCAGCGAAGGATTTAGAGGGCCCGGGACAGATACGCAGTATTTT
TRBD2	few	TRBV7-2	TRBJ2-1	CASRLRTSGALPFHNEQFF	TGTGCCAGCAGACTTAGGACTAGCGGGGCCCTCCCTTTCCACAATGAGCAGTTCTTC
.	.	TRBV7-9	TRBJ1-4	CASSLITEKLFF	TGTGCCAGCAGCTTAATCACTGAAAAACTGTTTTTT
TRBD2	.	TRBV7-9	TRBJ2-7	CASSLSSGDYEQYF	TGTGCCAGCAGCTTGTCTAGCGGGGACTACGAGCAGTACTTC
TRBD2	.	TRBV7-3	TRBJ2-3	CASSLGASGSADTQYF	TGTGCCAGCAGCTTAGGGGCTAGCGGGAGTGCTGATACGCAGTATTTT
TRBD2	few	TRBV2	TRBJ2-3	CASSVGTSGVSTDTQYF	TGTGCCAGCAGTGTCGGGACTAGCGGGGTCAGCACAGATACGCAGTATTTT
.	.	TRBV7-6	TRBJ1-1	CASSLEVGRLTEAFF	TGTGCCAGCAGCTTAGAGGTGGGCCGCCTAACTGAAGCTTTCTTT
.	.	TRBV21-1	TRBJ2-3	CASSVSTGTSGRVTSTDTQYF	TGTGCCAGCAGCGTCTCAACGGGGACTAGCGGGAGGGTCACCTCTACAGATACGCAGTATTTT
.	few	TRBV21-1	TRBJ2-1	CASSRRTSGCTQNEQFF	TGTGCCAGCAGCAGACGGACTAGCGGGTGTACCCAAAATGAGCAGTTCTTC
.	.	TRBV5-4	TRBJ2-5	CASSRDIGPETQYF	TGTGCCAGCAGCCGGGACATTGGTCCAGAGACCCAGTACTTC
TRBD1	once	TRBV5-4	TRBJ2-5	CASSHGQGALETQYF	TGTGCCAGCAGCCATGGACAGGGGGCTTTGGAGACCCAGTACTTC
.	.	TRBV30	TRBJ1-2	CAWSVWQGRWTYGYTF	TGTGCCTGGAGTGTATGGCAGGGGCGCTGGACCTATGGCTACACCTTC
TRBD2	.	TRBV5-4	TRBJ2-3	CASSLGTSGSADTQYF	TGTGCCAGCAGCCTCGGGACTAGCGGGAGCGCAGATACGCAGTATTTT
.	.	TRBV28	TRBJ1-1	CASNRNTEAFF	TGTGCCAGCAACCGGAACACTGAAGCTTTCTTT
.	few	TRBV20-1	TRBJ2-7	CSVSYSYEQYF	TGCAGTGTATCCTACTCCTACGAGCAGTACTTC
TRBD2	.	TRBV11-2	TRBJ2-2	CASSRVGLAGAGELFF	TGTGCCAGCAGCCGAGTGGGACTAGCGGGAGCCGGGGAGCTGTTTTTT